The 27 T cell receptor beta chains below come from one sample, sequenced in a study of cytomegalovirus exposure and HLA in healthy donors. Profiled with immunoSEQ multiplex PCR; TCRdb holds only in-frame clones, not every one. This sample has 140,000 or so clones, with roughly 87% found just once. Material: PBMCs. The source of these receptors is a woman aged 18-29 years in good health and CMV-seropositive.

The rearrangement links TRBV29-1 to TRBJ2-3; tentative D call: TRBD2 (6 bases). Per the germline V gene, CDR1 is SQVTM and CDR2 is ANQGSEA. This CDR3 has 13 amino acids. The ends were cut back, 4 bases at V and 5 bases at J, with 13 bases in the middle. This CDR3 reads CSVGGTQGDTQYF. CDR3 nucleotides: TGCAGCGTTGGCGGGACCCAAGGAGATACGCAGTATTTT.

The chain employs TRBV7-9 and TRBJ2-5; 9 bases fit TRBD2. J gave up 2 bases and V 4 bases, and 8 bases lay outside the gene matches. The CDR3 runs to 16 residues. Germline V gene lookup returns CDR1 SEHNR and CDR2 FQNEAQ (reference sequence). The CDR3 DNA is TGTGCCAGCAGCTACTTAGCGGGGGCGTATCAAGAGACCCAGTACTTC. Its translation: CASSYLAGAYQETQYF.

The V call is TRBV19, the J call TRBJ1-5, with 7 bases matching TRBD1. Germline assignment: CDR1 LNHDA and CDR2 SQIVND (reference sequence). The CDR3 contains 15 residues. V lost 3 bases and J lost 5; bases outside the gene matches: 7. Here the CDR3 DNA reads TGTGCCAGTAGTATTTCGGACAGGCGTGATCAGCCCCAGCATTTT. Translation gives CASSISDRRDQPQHF.

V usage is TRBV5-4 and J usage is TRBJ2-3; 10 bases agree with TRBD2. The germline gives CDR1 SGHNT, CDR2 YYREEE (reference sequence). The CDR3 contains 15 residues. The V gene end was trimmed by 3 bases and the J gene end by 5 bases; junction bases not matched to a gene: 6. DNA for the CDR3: TGTGCCAGCAGCTCAACTAGCGGGGAAGTAGATACGCAGTATTTT. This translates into CASSSTSGEVDTQYF.

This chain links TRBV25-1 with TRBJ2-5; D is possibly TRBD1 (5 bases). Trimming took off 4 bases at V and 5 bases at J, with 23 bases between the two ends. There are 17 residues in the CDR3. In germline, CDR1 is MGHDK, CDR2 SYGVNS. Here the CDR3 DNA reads TGTGCCAGCAGTGGCCCAGGTACCCAGGTGGGGCGTGAGACCCAGTACTTC. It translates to CASSGPGTQVGRETQYF.

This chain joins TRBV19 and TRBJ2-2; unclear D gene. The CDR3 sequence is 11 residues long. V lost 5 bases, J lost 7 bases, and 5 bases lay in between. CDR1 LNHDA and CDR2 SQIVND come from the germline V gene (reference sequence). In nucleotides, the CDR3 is TGTGCCAGTAGTCCCGGCGGGGAGCTGTTTTTT. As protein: CASSPGGELFF.

The DNA of the CDR3 is TGTGCCAGCAGTCGTTTCCCTTACTACGAGCAGTACTTC. Translated, it gives CASSRFPYYEQYF. The chain links TRBV27 to TRBJ2-7; D not certain. The CDR3 is made up of 13 amino acids. The germline V gene encodes CDR1 MNHEY and CDR2 SMNVEV (reference sequence). V was pared by 5 bases and J by 3 bases, with 11 bases between.

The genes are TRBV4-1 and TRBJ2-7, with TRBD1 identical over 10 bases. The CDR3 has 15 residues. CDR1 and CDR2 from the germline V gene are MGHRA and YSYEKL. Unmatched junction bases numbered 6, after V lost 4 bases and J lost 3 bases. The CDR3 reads CASSLPGTGVYEQYF. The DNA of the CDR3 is TGCGCCAGCAGCCTTCCCGGGACAGGGGTCTACGAGCAGTACTTC.

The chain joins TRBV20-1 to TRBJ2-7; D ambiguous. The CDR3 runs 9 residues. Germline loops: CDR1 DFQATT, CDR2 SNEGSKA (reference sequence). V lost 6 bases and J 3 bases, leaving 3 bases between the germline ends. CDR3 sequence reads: CSASYEQYF. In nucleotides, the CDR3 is TGCAGTGCCAGCTACGAGCAGTACTTC.

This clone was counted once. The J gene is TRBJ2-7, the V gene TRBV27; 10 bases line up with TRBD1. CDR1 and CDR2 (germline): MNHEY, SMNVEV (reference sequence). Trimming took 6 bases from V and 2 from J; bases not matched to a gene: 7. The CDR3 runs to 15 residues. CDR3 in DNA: TGTGCCAGCAGAGAAACCGGGACAGGGGCCTACGAGCAGTACTTC. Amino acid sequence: CASRETGTGAYEQYF.

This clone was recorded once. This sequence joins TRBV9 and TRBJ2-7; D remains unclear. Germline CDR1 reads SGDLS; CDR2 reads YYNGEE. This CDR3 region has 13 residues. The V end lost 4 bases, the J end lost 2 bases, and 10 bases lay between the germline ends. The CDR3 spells CASSPSITYEQYF. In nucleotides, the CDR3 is TGTGCCAGCAGCCCGAGCATAACCTACGAGCAGTACTTC.

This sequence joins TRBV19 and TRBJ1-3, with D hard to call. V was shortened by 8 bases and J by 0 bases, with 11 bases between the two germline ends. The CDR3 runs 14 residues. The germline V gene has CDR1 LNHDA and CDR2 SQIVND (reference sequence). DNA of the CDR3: TGTGCCAGTGACGTCGGGGTCTCTGGAAACACCATATATTTT. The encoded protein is CASDVGVSGNTIYF.

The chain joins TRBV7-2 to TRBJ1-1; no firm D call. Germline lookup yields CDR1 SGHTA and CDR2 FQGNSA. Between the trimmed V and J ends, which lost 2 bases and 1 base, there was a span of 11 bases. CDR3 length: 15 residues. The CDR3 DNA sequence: TGTGCCAGCAGCTTATCGTCGCAGAAGAACACTGAAGCTTTCTTT. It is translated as CASSLSSQKNTEAFF. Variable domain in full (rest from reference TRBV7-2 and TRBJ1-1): GAGVSQSPSNKVTEKGKDVELRCDPISGHTALYWYRQSLGQGLEFLIYFQGNSAPDKSGLPSDRFSAERTGGSVSTLTIQRTQQEDSAVYLCASSLSSQKNTEAFFGQGTRLTVV.

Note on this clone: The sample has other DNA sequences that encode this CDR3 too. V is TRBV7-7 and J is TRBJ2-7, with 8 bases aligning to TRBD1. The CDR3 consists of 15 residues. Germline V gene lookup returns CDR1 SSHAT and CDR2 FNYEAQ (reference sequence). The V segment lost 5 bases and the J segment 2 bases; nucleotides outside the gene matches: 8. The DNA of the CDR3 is TGTGCCAGCAGCCCCGGACAGGGTGCCGCCTACGAGCAGTACTTC. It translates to CASSPGQGAAYEQYF.

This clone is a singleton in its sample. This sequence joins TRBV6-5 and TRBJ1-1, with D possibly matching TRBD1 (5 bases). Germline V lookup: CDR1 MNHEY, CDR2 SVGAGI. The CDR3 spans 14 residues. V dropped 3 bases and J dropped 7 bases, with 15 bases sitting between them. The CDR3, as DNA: TGTGCCAGCAGTTATTCGGTCGGGGGGAGTGAAGCTTTCTTT. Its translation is CASSYSVGGSEAFF.

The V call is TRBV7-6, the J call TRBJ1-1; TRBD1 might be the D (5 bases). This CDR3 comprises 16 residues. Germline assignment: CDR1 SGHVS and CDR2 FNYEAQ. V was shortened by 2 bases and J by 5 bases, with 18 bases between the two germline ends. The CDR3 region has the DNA TGTGCCAGCAGCTTACCCCGGGGTCTGGGGGGGACTGAAGCTTTCTTT. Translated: CASSLPRGLGGTEAFF.

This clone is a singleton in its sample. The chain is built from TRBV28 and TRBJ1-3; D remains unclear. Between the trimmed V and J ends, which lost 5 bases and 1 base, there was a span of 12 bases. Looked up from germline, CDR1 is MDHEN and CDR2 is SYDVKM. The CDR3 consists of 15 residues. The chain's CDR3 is CASSPPVISGNTIYF. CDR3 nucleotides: TGTGCCAGCAGTCCCCCAGTGATATCTGGAAACACCATATATTTT.

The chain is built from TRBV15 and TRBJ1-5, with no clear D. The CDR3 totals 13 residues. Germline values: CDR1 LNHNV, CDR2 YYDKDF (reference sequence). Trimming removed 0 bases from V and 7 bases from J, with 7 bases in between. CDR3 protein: CATSRDLGQPQHF. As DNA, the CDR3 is TGTGCCACCAGCAGAGATCTCGGGCAGCCCCAGCATTTT.

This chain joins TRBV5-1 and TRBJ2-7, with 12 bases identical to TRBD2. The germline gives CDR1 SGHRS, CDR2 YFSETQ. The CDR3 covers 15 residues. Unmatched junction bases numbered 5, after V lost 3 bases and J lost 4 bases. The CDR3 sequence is CASSSLAGGSYEQYF. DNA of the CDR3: TGCGCCAGCAGCTCTCTAGCGGGGGGGTCTTACGAGCAGTACTTC.

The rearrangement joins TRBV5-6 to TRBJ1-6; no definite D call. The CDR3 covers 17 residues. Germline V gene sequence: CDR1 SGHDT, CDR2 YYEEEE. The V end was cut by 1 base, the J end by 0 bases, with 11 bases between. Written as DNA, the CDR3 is TGTGCCAGCAGCTTGTGGGCAGCCCTCTCCTATAATTCACCCCTCCACTTT. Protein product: CASSLWAALSYNSPLHF.

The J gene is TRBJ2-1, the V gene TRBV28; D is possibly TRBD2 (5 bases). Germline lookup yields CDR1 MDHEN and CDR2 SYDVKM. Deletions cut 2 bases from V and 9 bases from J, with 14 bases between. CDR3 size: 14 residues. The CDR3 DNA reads TGTGCCAGCAGTTTAAATCAGCACGGAGGTGAGCAGTTCTTC. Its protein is CASSLNQHGGEQFF.

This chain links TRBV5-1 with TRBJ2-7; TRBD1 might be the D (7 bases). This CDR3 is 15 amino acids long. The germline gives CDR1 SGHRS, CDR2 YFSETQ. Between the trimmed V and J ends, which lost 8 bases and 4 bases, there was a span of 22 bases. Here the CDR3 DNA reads TGCGCCAGTCGGGGAGGAATGACAGGGCAGTACGAGCAGTACTTC. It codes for CASRGGMTGQYEQYF.

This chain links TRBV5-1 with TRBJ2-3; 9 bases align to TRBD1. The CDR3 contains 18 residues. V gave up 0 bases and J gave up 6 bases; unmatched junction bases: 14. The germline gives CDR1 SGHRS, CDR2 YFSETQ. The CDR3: CASSLGYRDRVFVDTQYF. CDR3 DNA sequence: TGCGCCAGCAGCTTGGGCTACCGGGACAGGGTCTTCGTGGATACGCAGTATTTT.

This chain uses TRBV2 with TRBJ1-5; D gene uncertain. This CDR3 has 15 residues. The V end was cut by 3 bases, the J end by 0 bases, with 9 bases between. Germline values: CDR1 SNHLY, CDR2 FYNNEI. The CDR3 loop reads CASSESQYSNQPQHF. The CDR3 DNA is TGTGCCAGCAGTGAGTCCCAGTATAGCAATCAGCCCCAGCATTTT.

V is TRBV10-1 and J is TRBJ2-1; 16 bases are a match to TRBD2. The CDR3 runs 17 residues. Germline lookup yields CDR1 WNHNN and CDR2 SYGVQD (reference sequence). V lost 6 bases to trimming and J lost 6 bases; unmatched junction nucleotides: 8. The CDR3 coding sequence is TGCGCCAGCAGGCCGGGACTAGCGGGGGGGCGGGTCAATGAGCAGTTCTTC. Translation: CASRPGLAGGRVNEQFF.

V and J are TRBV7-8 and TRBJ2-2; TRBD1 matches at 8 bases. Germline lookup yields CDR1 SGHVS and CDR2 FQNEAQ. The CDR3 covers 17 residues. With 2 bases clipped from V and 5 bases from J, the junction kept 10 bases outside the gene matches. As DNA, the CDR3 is TGTGCCAGCAGCTTAAGCAGAGGCAGGGGGCGGACCGGGGAGCTGTTTTTT. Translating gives CASSLSRGRGRTGELFF.

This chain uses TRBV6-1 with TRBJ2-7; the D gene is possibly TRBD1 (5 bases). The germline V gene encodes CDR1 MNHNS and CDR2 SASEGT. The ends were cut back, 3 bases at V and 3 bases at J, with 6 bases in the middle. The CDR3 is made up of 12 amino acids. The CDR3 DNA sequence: TGTGCCAGCAGTGACAGGGTCTACGAGCAGTACTTC. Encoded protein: CASSDRVYEQYF.